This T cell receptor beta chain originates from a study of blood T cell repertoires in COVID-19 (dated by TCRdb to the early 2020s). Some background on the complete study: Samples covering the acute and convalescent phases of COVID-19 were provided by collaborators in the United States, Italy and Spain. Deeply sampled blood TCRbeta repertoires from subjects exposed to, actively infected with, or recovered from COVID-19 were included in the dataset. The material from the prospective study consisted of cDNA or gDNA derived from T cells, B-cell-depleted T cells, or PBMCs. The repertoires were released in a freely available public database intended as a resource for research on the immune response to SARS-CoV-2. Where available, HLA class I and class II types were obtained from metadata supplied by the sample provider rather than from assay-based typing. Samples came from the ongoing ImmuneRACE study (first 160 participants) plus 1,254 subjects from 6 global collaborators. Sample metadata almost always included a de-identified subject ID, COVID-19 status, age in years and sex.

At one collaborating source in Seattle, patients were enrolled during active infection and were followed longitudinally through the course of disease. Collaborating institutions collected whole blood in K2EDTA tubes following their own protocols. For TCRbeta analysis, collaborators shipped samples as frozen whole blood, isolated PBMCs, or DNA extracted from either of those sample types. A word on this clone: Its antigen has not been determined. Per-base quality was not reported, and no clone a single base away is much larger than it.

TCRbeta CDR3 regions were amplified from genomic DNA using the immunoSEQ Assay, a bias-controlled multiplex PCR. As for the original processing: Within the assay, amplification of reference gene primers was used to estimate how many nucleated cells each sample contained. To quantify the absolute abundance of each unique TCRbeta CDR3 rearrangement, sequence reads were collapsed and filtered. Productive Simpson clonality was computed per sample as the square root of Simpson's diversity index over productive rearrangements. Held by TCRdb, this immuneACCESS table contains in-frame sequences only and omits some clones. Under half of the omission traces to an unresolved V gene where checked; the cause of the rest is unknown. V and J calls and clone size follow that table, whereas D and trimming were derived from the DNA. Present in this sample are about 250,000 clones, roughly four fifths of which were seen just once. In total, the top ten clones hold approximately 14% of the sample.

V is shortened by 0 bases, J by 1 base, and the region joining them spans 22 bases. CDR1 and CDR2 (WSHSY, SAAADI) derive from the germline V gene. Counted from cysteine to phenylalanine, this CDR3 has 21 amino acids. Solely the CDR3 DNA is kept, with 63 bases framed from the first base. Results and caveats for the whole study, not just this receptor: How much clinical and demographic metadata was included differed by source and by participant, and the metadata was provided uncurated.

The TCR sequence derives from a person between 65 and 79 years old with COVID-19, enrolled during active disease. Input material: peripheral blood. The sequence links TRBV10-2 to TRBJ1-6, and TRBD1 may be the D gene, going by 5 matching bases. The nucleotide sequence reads TGCGCCAGCAGTGAGTCGAGGAGGGCCGGGACGGGTGGGTCCTATAATTCACCCCTCCACTTT. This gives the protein CASSESRRAGTGGSYNSPLHF.